The present T cell receptor (beta chain) was sequenced within a study of cytomegalovirus exposure and HLA in healthy donors. Study background: The roughly 130 validation repertoires used the same platform as the roughly 720 first-cohort repertoires (as reported by a later analysis).

TCRdb keeps only in-frame clones here, not all; method: immunoSEQ multiplex PCR. The sample records tens of thousands of clones, approximately 96% being singletons. This clone occurred once. Its antigen is still unknown. The V and J ends lost 2 bases and 0 bases respectively, with 26 bases between them. From germline, CDR1 is SGHDN and CDR2 FVKESK. The CDR3 has 22 residues. Study-level findings and limits: In vitro assays verified that three CMV-associated chains recognized CMV antigens specifically. The authors enumerated roughly 160 TCR beta chains as linked to cytomegalovirus.

The sequenced sample consisted of PBMCs. This chain joins TRBV14 and TRBJ1-6; possible D gene TRBD1, 6 bases. This clonotype was sampled from a young man in good health and CMV-seropositive. CDR3 sequence (DNA): TGTGCCAGCAGCCAAAATCCGAAGGAGGGAGGGAAAGGGGGCTCCTATAATTCACCCCTCCACTTT. This translates into CASSQNPKEGGKGGSYNSPLHF.